These 5 T cell receptor beta chains came from one sample sequenced in a study of CD8 T cells in Susac syndrome. Random hexamers were used to reverse transcribe about 0.5 to 1 ug of RNA. One entry per CDR3 protein results from TCRdb running MiXCR on the immunoSEQ multiplex PCR reads. Altogether around 150,000 distinct CDR3 sequences are present, 85% to 95% being singletons, with the ten largest covering over 0.095%. Sample: CD4+ T cells from PBMCs. These receptors were collected from a human donor with multiple sclerosis.

The V gene is TRBV29-1, the J gene TRBJ2-7; TRBD1 or TRBD2 may be the D gene (5 bases each). The V end was cut by 5 bases, the J end by 2 bases, with 22 bases between. This CDR3 is built from 16 residues. Germline-derived CDR1 and CDR2 are SQVTM and ANQGSEA. CDR3 nucleotide sequence: TGCAGCGTTCGGGGCCAAGAAGACAGAAGAACCTACGAGCAGTACTTC. It translates to CSVRGQEDRRTYEQYF.

The chain couples TRBV29-1 to TRBJ2-1, with TRBD1 matching over 9 bases. Germline CDR1 reads SQVTM; CDR2 reads ANQGSEA. V shed 6 bases, J shed 3 bases, and the junction held 9 bases outside the gene matches. The CDR3 contains 15 residues. The CDR3 reads CSVISQGAVYNEQFF. CDR3 nucleotide sequence: TGCAGCGTGATATCACAGGGGGCCGTCTACAATGAGCAGTTCTTC.

The V gene is TRBV27, the J gene TRBJ2-1; 12 bases map to TRBD1. Germline CDR1 MNHEY, CDR2 SMNVEV (reference sequence). This CDR3 has 19 residues. V shed 6 bases and J 4 bases; nucleotides not matched to a gene: 16. The CDR3 loop is CASSGDRGRERGSYNEQFF. CDR3 nucleotides: TGTGCCAGCAGCGGGGACAGGGGGCGCGAGCGGGGATCATACAATGAGCAGTTCTTC.

The chain carries TRBV5-4 and TRBJ2-5; possible D gene TRBD1, 6 bases. Trimming pared 2 bases from V and 4 bases from J, leaving 9 bases between. CDR1 and CDR2 (germline): SGHNT, YYREEE (reference sequence). CDR3 length: 13 amino acids. The CDR3 DNA follows: TGTGCCAGCAGCTTAATGGGGGCAGAGACCCAGTACTTC. Translating gives CASSLMGAETQYF.

V usage is TRBV20-1 and J usage is TRBJ2-3; D is uncertain. V was clipped by 7 bases and J by 2 bases, with 4 bases between them. The CDR3 totals 10 residues. Germline V gene sequence: CDR1 DFQATT, CDR2 SNEGSKA (reference sequence). CDR3 amino acids: CSVSTDTQYF. The DNA for the CDR3 is TGCAGTGTTTCCACAGATACGCAGTATTTT.